Presented here are 7 T cell receptor beta chains from one specimen sequenced in a study of T cell responses to AZD1222 COVID-19 vaccine. Some clones are missing from TCRdb's copy, which holds only in-frame ones; the method was immunoSEQ multiplex PCR. Of roughly 120,000 clones in the sample, 88% were seen once. Sequencing used peripheral blood, obtained on day 0 of AZD1222 vaccination. These receptors came from an adult in good health.

The V gene is TRBV11-1, the J gene TRBJ1-2; D not resolved. The CDR3 sequence is 16 residues long. Germline lookup yields CDR1 SGHAT and CDR2 FQDESV (reference sequence). V was shortened by 5 bases and J by 11 bases, with 27 bases between the two germline ends. CDR3 DNA sequence: TGTGCCAGCAGCCGCGAATTGGCACGGACGGATTTGGGGTACACCTTC. Its translation: CASSRELARTDLGYTF.

The chain combines TRBV12-5 with TRBJ1-3; the D gene is possibly TRBD1 (6 bases). V gave up 3 bases and J gave up 5 bases, with 17 bases separating them. Germline-derived CDR1 and CDR2 are LGHNT and FRNRAP. The CDR3 has 16 residues. The CDR3 DNA sequence: TGTGCTAGTGGTTTTGGAACCCGGACAGACCGAAACACCATATATTTT. This sequence encodes CASGFGTRTDRNTIYF.

This clone was observed once. V gene TRBV4-1 combines with J gene TRBJ2-2, with TRBD1 as a possible D gene (5 bases). V gave up 3 bases and J gave up 4 bases, with 15 bases separating them. The CDR3 contains 16 residues. Looked up from germline, CDR1 is MGHRA and CDR2 is YSYEKL. The CDR3 DNA sequence: TGCGCCAGCAGCCAGAAAGGGGCGGTACCCACCGGGGAGCTGTTTTTT. Its protein is CASSQKGAVPTGELFF.

The chain uses TRBV20-1 and TRBJ1-5; D call uncertain. CDR1 is DFQATT and CDR2 is SNEGSKA in the germline V gene (reference sequence). The V end was cut by 4 bases, the J end by 0 bases, with 1 base between. This CDR3 comprises 11 residues. The CDR3 DNA is TGCAGTGCTAATAGCAATCAGCCCCAGCATTTT. Protein sequence: CSANSNQPQHF.

The J gene is TRBJ2-1, the V gene TRBV14; D remains unclear. Trimming pared 3 bases from V and 6 bases from J, leaving 6 bases between. Germline CDR1 reads SGHDN; CDR2 reads FVKESK. CDR3 length equals 12 residues. CDR3 coding DNA: TGTGCCAGCAGCCATGAGTTCAATGAGCAGTTCTTC. Translated, it gives CASSHEFNEQFF.

This chain joins TRBV9 and TRBJ2-7, with D maybe TRBD1 (6 bases). The germline gives CDR1 SGDLS, CDR2 YYNGEE. This CDR3 comprises 15 residues. V shed 4 bases and J shed 2 bases, with 16 bases lying between them. CDR3 coding DNA: TGTGCCAGCAGCCCCCTCGGCAGGGGACCCTACGAGCAGTACTTC. It specifies CASSPLGRGPYEQYF.

J is TRBJ1-2 and V is TRBV24-1; no definite D call. The germline V gene has CDR1 KGHDR and CDR2 SFDVKD. The length of the CDR3 is 15 residues. Trimming cost V 3 bases and J 4 bases, with 14 bases left between them. CDR3 DNA sequence: TGTGCCACCAGTGATCAAAGGCCAGAGGTCTATGGCTACACCTTC. It specifies CATSDQRPEVYGYTF.